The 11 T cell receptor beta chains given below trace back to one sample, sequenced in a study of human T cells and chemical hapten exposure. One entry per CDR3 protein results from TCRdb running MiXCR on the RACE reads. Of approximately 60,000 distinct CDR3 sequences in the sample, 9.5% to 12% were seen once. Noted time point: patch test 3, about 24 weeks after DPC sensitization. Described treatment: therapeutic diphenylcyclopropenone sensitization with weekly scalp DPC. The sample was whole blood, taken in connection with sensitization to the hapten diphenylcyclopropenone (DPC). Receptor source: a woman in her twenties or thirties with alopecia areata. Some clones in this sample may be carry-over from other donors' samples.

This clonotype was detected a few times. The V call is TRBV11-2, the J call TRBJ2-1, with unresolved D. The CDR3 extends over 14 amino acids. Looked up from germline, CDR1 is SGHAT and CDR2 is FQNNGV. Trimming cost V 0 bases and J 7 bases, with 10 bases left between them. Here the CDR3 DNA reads TGTGCCAGCAGCTTAGACCCATGGGATAATGAGCAGTTCTTC. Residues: CASSLDPWDNEQFF.

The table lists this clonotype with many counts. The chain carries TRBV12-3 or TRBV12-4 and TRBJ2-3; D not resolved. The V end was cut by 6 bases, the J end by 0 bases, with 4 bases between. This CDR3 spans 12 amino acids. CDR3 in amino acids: CASSLSTDTQYF. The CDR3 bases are TGTGCCAGCAGCTTAAGCACAGATACGCAGTATTTT.

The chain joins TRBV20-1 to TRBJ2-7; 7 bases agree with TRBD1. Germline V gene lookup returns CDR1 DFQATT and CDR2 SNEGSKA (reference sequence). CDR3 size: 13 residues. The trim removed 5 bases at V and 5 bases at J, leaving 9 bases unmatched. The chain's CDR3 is CSASTGYTHEQYF. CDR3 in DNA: TGCAGTGCTTCGACAGGGTATACCCACGAGCAGTACTTC.

CDR3: CASSSGAGGTYEQYF. In DNA, the CDR3 is TGTGCCAGCAGCTCAGGGGCAGGGGGTACCTACGAGCAGTACTTC. The chain recombines TRBV7-9 with TRBJ2-7; TRBD1 agrees at 7 bases. Germline CDR1 and CDR2: SEHNR and FQNEAQ (reference sequence). With 4 bases clipped from V and 2 bases from J, the junction kept 8 bases outside the gene matches. The CDR3 totals 15 residues.

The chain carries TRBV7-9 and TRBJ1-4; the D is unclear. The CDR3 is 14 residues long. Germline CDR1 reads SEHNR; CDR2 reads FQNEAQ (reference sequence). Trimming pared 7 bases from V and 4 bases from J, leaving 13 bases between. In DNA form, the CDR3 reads TGTGCCAGCACCATCGACACGAGTAATGAAAAACTGTTTTTT. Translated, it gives CASTIDTSNEKLFF.

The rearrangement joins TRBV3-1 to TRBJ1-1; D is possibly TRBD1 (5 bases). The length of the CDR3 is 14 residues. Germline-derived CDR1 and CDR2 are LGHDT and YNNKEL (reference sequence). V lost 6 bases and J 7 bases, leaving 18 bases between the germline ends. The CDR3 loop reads CASRNWGTRDEAFF. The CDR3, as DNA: TGTGCCAGCAGGAATTGGGGGACGCGCGATGAAGCTTTCTTT. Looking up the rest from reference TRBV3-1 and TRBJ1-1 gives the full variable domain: DTAVSQTPKYLVTQMGNDKSIKCEQNLGHDTMYWYKQDSKKFLKIMFSYNNKELIINETVPNRFSPKSPDKAHLNLHINSLELGDSAVYFCASRNWGTRDEAFFGQGTRLTVV.

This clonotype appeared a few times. DNA of the CDR3: TGTGCCAGCAGCCAAGTATCGAACACCGGGGAGCTGTTTTTT. Its translation is CASSQVSNTGELFF. This chain connects TRBV3-1 to TRBJ2-2; D not resolved. The CDR3 has 14 amino acids. Trimming cost V 1 base and J 0 bases, with 3 bases left between them. Germline V gives CDR1 LGHDT, CDR2 YNNKEL (reference sequence). The variable domain in full, completed from reference TRBV3-1 and TRBJ2-2, reads DTAVSQTPKYLVTQMGNDKSIKCEQNLGHDTMYWYKQDSKKFLKIMFSYNNKELIINETVPNRFSPKSPDKAHLNLHINSLELGDSAVYFCASSQVSNTGELFFGEGSRLTVL.

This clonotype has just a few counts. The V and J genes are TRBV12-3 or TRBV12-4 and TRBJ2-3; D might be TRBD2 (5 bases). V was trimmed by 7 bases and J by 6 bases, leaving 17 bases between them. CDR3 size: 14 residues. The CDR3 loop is CASKLGSHFDTQYF. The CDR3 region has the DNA TGTGCCAGCAAACTAGGCAGTCATTTCGATACGCAGTATTTT.

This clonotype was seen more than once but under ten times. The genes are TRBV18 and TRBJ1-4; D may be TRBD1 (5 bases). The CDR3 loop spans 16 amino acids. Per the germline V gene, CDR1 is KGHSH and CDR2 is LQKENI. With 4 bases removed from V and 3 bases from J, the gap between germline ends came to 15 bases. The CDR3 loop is CASSRQGRGANEKLFF. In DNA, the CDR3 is TGTGCCAGCTCACGACAAGGAAGGGGAGCTAATGAAAAACTGTTTTTT.

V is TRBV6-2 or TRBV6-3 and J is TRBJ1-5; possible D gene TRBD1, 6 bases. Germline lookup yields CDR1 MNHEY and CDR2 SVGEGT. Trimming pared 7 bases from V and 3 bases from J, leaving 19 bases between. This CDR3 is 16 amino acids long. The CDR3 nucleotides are TGTGCCAGCACTTCTGTTACTCGACAGGCCAATCAGCCCCAGCATTTT. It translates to CASTSVTRQANQPQHF.

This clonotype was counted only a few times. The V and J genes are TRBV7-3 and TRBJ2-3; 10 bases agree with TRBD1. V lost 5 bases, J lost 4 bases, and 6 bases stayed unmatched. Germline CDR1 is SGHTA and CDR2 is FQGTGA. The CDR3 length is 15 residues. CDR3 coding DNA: TGTGCCAGCAGCATCGACAGGGGGCGGGCAGATACGCAGTATTTT. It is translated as CASSIDRGRADTQYF.